These 30 T cell receptor beta chains came from one sample sequenced in a study of blood T cell repertoires in COVID-19. Produced via immunoSEQ multiplex PCR; TCRdb's table is partial and in-frame only. The repertoire holds fewer than 150,000 clones, with 70% to 90% as singletons. Sequenced sample: peripheral blood. The receptor set was obtained from a woman older than 75 with acute or convalescent COVID-19.

This clone was seen a single time. The chain's CDR3 is CASSPGQTQETQYF. The CDR3 DNA reads TGCGCCAGCAGCCCCGGACAGACACAAGAGACCCAGTACTTC. This chain joins TRBV5-1 and TRBJ2-5, with D perhaps TRBD1 (6 bases). V was trimmed by 4 bases and J by 2 bases, leaving 12 bases between them. This CDR3 is 14 amino acids long. Germline V lookup: CDR1 SGHRS, CDR2 YFSETQ.

V and J are TRBV3-1 (or the pseudogene TRBV3-2) and TRBJ2-7; unclear D gene. The CDR3 contains 17 residues. Germline V CDR1 and CDR2: LGHDT, YNNKEL (reference sequence). V lost 0 bases, J lost 10 bases, and 25 bases lay in between. CDR3 in amino acids: CASSQDPSSVVLALQYF. In nucleotides, the CDR3 is TGTGCCAGCAGCCAAGATCCATCAAGTGTCGTTCTGGCCTTACAGTACTTC.

The chain recombines TRBV5-1 with TRBJ2-5, with D maybe TRBD2 (6 bases). The CDR3 covers 14 residues. V was cut by 7 bases and J by 0 bases, with 13 bases left in between. CDR1 is SGHRS, CDR2 YFSETQ, per germline. Here the CDR3 reads CASAEGLNQETQYF. CDR3 nucleotides: TGCGCCAGCGCCGAGGGACTCAACCAAGAGACCCAGTACTTC.

This chain joins TRBV7-9 and TRBJ2-7, with a tentative D call TRBD2 (6 bases). This CDR3 has 16 amino acids. Germline V gene data show CDR1 as SEHNR and CDR2 as FQNEAQ (reference sequence). V gave up 1 base and J gave up 3 bases, with 16 bases separating them. The CDR3 coding sequence is TGTGCCAGCAGCTTAGGGTGGGGAGGAAAGGGCTACGAGCAGTACTTC. It translates to CASSLGWGGKGYEQYF.

This clone was detected only once. The chain combines TRBV6-5 with TRBJ2-7; 10 bases map to TRBD1. V dropped 6 bases and J dropped 2; count of bases not matched to a gene: 7. CDR3 length: 15 residues. Germline-derived CDR1 and CDR2 are MNHEY and SVGAGI. The CDR3 sequence is CASSSPGQGTYEQYF. CDR3 sequence (DNA): TGTGCCAGCAGCTCCCCGGGACAGGGGACCTACGAGCAGTACTTC.

The J gene is TRBJ1-2, the V gene TRBV2; 10 bases map to TRBD1. The CDR3 contains 14 residues. From germline, CDR1 is SNHLY and CDR2 FYNNEI. The V segment lost 7 bases and the J segment 4 bases; nucleotides outside the gene matches: 6. The DNA for the CDR3 is TGTGCCAGCATCCGGGACAGGGGCGGCTATGGCTACACCTTC. As protein: CASIRDRGGYGYTF.

The chain combines TRBV28 with TRBJ2-5; TRBD2 aligns across 9 bases. V lost 6 bases, J lost 1 base, and 9 bases stayed unmatched. CDR3 length: 16 residues. Germline V CDR1 and CDR2: MDHEN, SYDVKM. DNA of the CDR3: TGTGCCAGCAGAGGGTGGAAGCGGGGGGTCCAAGAGACCCAGTACTTC. Translating gives CASRGWKRGVQETQYF. Drawing the rest from reference TRBV28 and TRBJ2-5, the complete variable domain is DVKVTQSSRYLVKRTGEKVFLECVQDMDHENMFWYRQDPGLGLRLIYFSYDVKMKEKGDIPEGYSVSREKKERFSLILESASTNQTSMYLCASRGWKRGVQETQYFGPGTRLLVL.

This clone has only a few counts. This sequence joins TRBV3-1 (or the pseudogene TRBV3-2) and TRBJ2-7; possible D gene TRBD2, 6 bases. The germline V and J ends were trimmed by 3 bases and 2 bases, with 17 bases remaining between them. Germline V gene lookup returns CDR1 LGHDT and CDR2 YNNKEL (reference sequence). This CDR3 spans 16 amino acids. The CDR3, as DNA: TGTGCCAGCAGCCAGATGGGGGGAGGCAGTACCTACGAGCAGTACTTC. Protein: CASSQMGGGSTYEQYF.

The rearrangement joins TRBV6-6 to TRBJ1-1; no firm D call. V lost 0 bases and J 2 bases, leaving 7 bases between the germline ends. The length of the CDR3 is 14 residues. Germline V lookup: CDR1 MNHNY, CDR2 SVGAGI (reference sequence). CDR3 sequence (DNA): TGTGCCAGCAGTTACTCGTTCAGAAACACTGAAGCTTTCTTT. It codes for CASSYSFRNTEAFF.

The chain has TRBV5-8 and TRBJ2-5; maybe TRBD1 (6 bases). CDR3 length: 15 amino acids. V was cut by 5 bases and J by 5 bases, with 19 bases left in between. Germline lookup yields CDR1 SGHTS and CDR2 YDEGEE. CDR3 in DNA: TGTGCCAGCAGTCCATCTGGCAGGGGATGGGAGACCCAGTACTTC. This translates into CASSPSGRGWETQYF.

Here the CDR3 DNA reads TGTGCCAGCAGCACAAGGACCGGACAGGCCCCCTACGAGCAGTACTTC. Amino acids: CASSTRTGQAPYEQYF. This chain uses TRBV5-4 with TRBJ2-7; 7 bases align to TRBD1. Germline CDR1 SGHNT, CDR2 YYREEE (reference sequence). V gave up 4 bases and J gave up 2 bases; unmatched junction bases: 12. CDR3 length: 16 amino acids.

V gene TRBV12-3 or TRBV12-4 combines with J gene TRBJ2-5; no clear D. CDR3 length: 12 residues. Trimming stripped 3 bases from V and 3 bases from J, with 5 bases between. The CDR3 region is CASSFPKETQYF. The DNA for the CDR3 is TGTGCCAGCAGTTTTCCCAAAGAGACCCAGTACTTC.

The V gene is TRBV9, the J gene TRBJ1-2; TRBD1 aligns across 10 bases. Germline CDR1 SGDLS, CDR2 YYNGEE. The CDR3 contains 15 residues. V lost 4 bases to trimming and J lost 4 bases; unmatched junction nucleotides: 7. CDR3 region: CASSSRTGGAYGYTF. CDR3 nucleotide sequence: TGTGCCAGCAGCTCAAGGACAGGGGGTGCCTATGGCTACACCTTC. The complete variable domain, with remaining parts taken from reference TRBV9 and TRBJ1-2, reads DSGVTQTPKHLITATGQRVTLRCSPRSGDLSVYWYQQSLDQGLQFLIQYYNGEERAKGNILERFSAQQFPDLHSELNLSSLELGDSALYFCASSSRTGGAYGYTFGSGTRLTVV.

The V and J genes are TRBV29-1 and TRBJ2-1; 8 bases are a match to TRBD2. V shed 4 bases, J shed 0 bases, and the junction held 2 bases outside the gene matches. Germline V gives CDR1 SQVTM, CDR2 ANQGSEA. The CDR3 totals 14 residues. This chain's CDR3 is CSVGGGSSYNEQFF. The DNA of the CDR3 is TGCAGCGTTGGCGGGGGGAGCTCCTACAATGAGCAGTTCTTC.

The CDR3: CASRASNYGYTF. CDR3 nucleotide sequence: TGTGCCAGCAGGGCTTCTAACTATGGCTACACCTTC. This chain links TRBV12-3 or TRBV12-4 with TRBJ1-2, with unresolved D. The CDR3 length is 12 residues. Trimming stripped 6 bases from V and 0 bases from J, with 5 bases between.

The genes are TRBV24-1 and TRBJ2-3, with a possible D match to TRBD1 (6 bases). V lost 4 bases, J lost 0 bases, and 13 bases lay in between. CDR1 and CDR2 from the germline V gene are KGHDR and SFDVKD. The CDR3 runs to 16 residues. CDR3 DNA: TGTGCCACCAGTGACCCGTACAGGGATAGCACAGATACGCAGTATTTT. Amino acid sequence: CATSDPYRDSTDTQYF.

As DNA, the CDR3 is TGTGCCACCGAGTCGGGGAACACTGAAGCTTTCTTT. The encoded protein is CATESGNTEAFF. The V call is TRBV10-3, the J call TRBJ1-1; unclear D gene. Germline CDR1 is ENHRY and CDR2 is SYGVKD. V lost 10 bases, J lost 1 base, and 10 bases lay in between. There are 12 residues in the CDR3.

V and J are TRBV2 and TRBJ2-2; D might be TRBD1 (5 bases). The CDR3 contains 12 residues. The ends were cut back, 9 bases at V and 8 bases at J, with 13 bases in the middle. Germline V gene sequence: CDR1 SNHLY, CDR2 FYNNEI. CDR3 region: CASARVPGELFF. The CDR3 nucleotides read TGTGCCAGTGCCAGGGTCCCGGGGGAGCTGTTTTTT.

V is TRBV5-1 and J is TRBJ2-7; 9 bases agree with TRBD1. The CDR3 runs 15 residues. V lost 4 bases and J lost 4; bases outside the gene matches: 9. Germline V gene sequence: CDR1 SGHRS, CDR2 YFSETQ. In nucleotides, the CDR3 is TGCGCCAGCAGCGTTGGGACAGGGAAGTGGTACGAGCAGTACTTC. The encoded protein is CASSVGTGKWYEQYF.

The rearrangement links TRBV5-1 to TRBJ2-5; TRBD1 is a possible D gene (8 bases). The CDR3 runs 15 residues. Germline CDR1 and CDR2: SGHRS and YFSETQ. The V gene lost 4 bases and the J gene lost 5 bases, with 18 bases spanning the gap. This CDR3 reads CASSPSGQGGETQYF. The DNA for the CDR3 is TGCGCCAGCAGCCCCTCAGGACAGGGAGGGGAGACCCAGTACTTC.

This rearrangement joins TRBV7-9 to TRBJ2-5, with 10 bases aligning to TRBD1. Germline CDR1 reads SEHNR; CDR2 reads FQNEAQ (reference sequence). V gave up 5 bases and J gave up 2 bases; unmatched junction bases: 8. This CDR3 spans 16 amino acids. The CDR3 spells CASSAWTGGRQETQYF. The CDR3 bases are TGTGCCAGCAGCGCCTGGACAGGGGGTCGACAAGAGACCCAGTACTTC.

This chain links TRBV10-3 with TRBJ1-2; D ambiguous. CDR3 length: 15 residues. Trimming removed 3 bases at V and 0 bases at J, with 11 bases between. Per germline, CDR1 ENHRY and CDR2 SYGVKD. CDR3 in DNA: TGTGCCATCAGTGATCGGGGTCATTCTAACTATGGCTACACCTTC. It codes for CAISDRGHSNYGYTF.

V is TRBV24-1 and J is TRBJ2-2; 7 nucleotides agree with TRBD1. Trimming cost V 2 bases and J 0 bases; bases outside gene matches: 8. The germline CDR1 and CDR2 sequences are KGHDR and SFDVKD. The CDR3 runs 18 residues. CDR3 residues: CATSDSPGGSANTGELFF. In nucleotides, the CDR3 is TGTGCCACCAGTGATTCGCCAGGGGGTTCGGCGAACACCGGGGAGCTGTTTTTT.

This rearrangement joins TRBV3-1 (or the pseudogene TRBV3-2) to TRBJ1-5, with D tentatively TRBD1 (5 bases). Germline-derived CDR1 and CDR2 are LGHDT and YNNKEL (reference sequence). The CDR3 runs 13 residues. V gave up 0 bases and J gave up 7 bases, with 7 bases separating them. In DNA form, the CDR3 reads TGTGCCAGCAGCCAAGACAGGGTCCAGCCCCAGCATTTT. It specifies CASSQDRVQPQHF.

The genes are TRBV19 and TRBJ2-3; 7 nucleotides align to TRBD1. The germline gives CDR1 LNHDA, CDR2 SQIVND (reference sequence). V lost 3 bases, J lost 2 bases, and 8 bases stayed unmatched. The CDR3 spans 16 residues. CDR3 sequence (DNA): TGTGCCAGTAGTATTTCGGCAGGGGGAATCACAGATACGCAGTATTTT. It codes for CASSISAGGITDTQYF.

The sample holds one count of this clone. The chain is built from TRBV6-5 and TRBJ2-5; D remains unclear. Germline V CDR1 and CDR2: MNHEY, SVGAGI. CDR3 length equals 12 residues. V lost 4 bases and J 5 bases, leaving 8 bases between the germline ends. The DNA of the CDR3 is TGTGCCAGCAGTTCTCCTCAGGAGACCCAGTACTTC. Translating it yields CASSSPQETQYF.

This clone was found once. The chain uses TRBV18 and TRBJ1-5, with 9 nucleotides matching TRBD1. The CDR3 sequence is 17 residues long. The germline gives CDR1 KGHSH, CDR2 LQKENI. V lost 3 bases and J lost 6; bases outside the gene matches: 12. DNA of the CDR3: TGTGCCAGCTCACCGACAGGGGGTCGGTCTACGGCTCAGCCCCAGCATTTT. Amino acids: CASSPTGGRSTAQPQHF.

The chain employs TRBV7-3 and TRBJ1-3, with a tentative D call TRBD1 (5 bases). The CDR3 is 14 amino acids. In germline, CDR1 is SGHTA, CDR2 FQGTGA. Trimming cost V 0 bases and J 3 bases, with 6 bases left between them. The CDR3 nucleotides read TGTGCCAGCAGCTTAACAGGGGATGGAAACACCATATATTTT. Translating it yields CASSLTGDGNTIYF.

The V and J genes are TRBV18 and TRBJ1-6, with no clear D. Germline V lookup: CDR1 KGHSH, CDR2 LQKENI. V was pared by 2 bases and J by 0 bases, with 5 bases between. This CDR3 contains 15 residues. In DNA, the CDR3 is TGTGCCAGCTCACCAGGGAGCTCCTATAATTCACCCCTCCACTTT. Amino acid sequence: CASSPGSSYNSPLHF.

V and J are TRBV30 and TRBJ1-2; 9 bases map to TRBD1. Trimming removed 6 bases from V and 4 bases from J; junction bases left unmatched: 6. The CDR3 extends over 13 amino acids. The germline V gene encodes CDR1 GTSNPN and CDR2 SVGIG (reference sequence). The CDR3 region has the DNA TGTGCCTGCGTCAACAGGGGGCCCTATGGCTACACCTTC. Amino acid sequence: CACVNRGPYGYTF.